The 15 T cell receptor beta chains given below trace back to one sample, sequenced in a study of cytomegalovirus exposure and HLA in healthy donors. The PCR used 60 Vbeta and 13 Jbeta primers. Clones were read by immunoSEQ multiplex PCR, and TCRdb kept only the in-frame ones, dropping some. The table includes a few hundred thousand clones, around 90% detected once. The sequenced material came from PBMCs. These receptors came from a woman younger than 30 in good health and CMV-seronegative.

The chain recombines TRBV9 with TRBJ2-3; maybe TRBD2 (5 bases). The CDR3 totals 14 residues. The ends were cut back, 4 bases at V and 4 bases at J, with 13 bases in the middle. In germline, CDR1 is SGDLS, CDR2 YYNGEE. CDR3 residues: CASSSSGMADTQYF. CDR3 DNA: TGTGCCAGCAGCAGCAGCGGCATGGCAGATACGCAGTATTTT. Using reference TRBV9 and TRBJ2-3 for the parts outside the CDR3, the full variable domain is DSGVTQTPKHLITATGQRVTLRCSPRSGDLSVYWYQQSLDQGLQFLIQYYNGEERAKGNILERFSAQQFPDLHSELNLSSLELGDSALYFCASSSSGMADTQYFGPGTRLTVL.

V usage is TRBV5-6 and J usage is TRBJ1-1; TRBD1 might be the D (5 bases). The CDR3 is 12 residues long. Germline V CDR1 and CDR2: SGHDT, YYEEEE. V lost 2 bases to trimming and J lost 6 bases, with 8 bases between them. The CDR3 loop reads CASSFDSPEAFF. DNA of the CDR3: TGTGCCAGCAGCTTCGACAGTCCTGAAGCTTTCTTT. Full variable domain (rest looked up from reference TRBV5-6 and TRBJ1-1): DAGVTQSPTHLIKTRGQQVTLRCSPKSGHDTVSWYQQALGQGPQFIFQYYEEEERQRGNFPDRFSGHQFPNYSSELNVNALLLGDSALYLCASSFDSPEAFFGQGTRLTVV.

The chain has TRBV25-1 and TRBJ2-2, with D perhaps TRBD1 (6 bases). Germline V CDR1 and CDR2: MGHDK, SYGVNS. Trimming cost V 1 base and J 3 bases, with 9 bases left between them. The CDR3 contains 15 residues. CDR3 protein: CASSELRTDTGELFF. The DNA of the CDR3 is TGTGCCAGCAGTGAATTAAGGACAGACACCGGGGAGCTGTTTTTT.

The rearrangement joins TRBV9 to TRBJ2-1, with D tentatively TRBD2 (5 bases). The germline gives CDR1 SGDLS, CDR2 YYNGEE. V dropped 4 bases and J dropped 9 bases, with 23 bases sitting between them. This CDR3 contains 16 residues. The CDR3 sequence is CASSLLGRASGGEQFF. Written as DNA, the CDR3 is TGTGCCAGCAGCTTGCTCGGGCGGGCTAGTGGCGGTGAGCAGTTCTTC. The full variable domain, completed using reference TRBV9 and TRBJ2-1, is DSGVTQTPKHLITATGQRVTLRCSPRSGDLSVYWYQQSLDQGLQFLIQYYNGEERAKGNILERFSAQQFPDLHSELNLSSLELGDSALYFCASSLLGRASGGEQFFGPGTRLTVL.

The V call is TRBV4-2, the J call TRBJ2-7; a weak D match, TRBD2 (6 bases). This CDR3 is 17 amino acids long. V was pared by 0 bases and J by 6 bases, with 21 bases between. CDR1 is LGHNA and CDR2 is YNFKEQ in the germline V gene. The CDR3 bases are TGTGCCAGCAGCCAAGAGGAAGGTATCGGGTGGGGACTCGAGCAGTACTTC. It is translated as CASSQEEGIGWGLEQYF.

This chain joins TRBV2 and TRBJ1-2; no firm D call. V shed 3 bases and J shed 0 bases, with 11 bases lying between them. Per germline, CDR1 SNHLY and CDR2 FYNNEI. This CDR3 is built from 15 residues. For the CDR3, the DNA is TGTGCCAGCAGTGAGTGGGAGACCACTAACTATGGCTACACCTTC. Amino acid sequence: CASSEWETTNYGYTF.

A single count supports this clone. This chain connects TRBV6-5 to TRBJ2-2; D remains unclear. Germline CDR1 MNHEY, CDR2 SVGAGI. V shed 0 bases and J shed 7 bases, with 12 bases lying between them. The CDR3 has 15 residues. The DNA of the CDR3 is TGTGCCAGCAGTTACTCGGGCCCCCAGGTCGGGGAGCTGTTTTTT. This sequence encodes CASSYSGPQVGELFF.

The CDR3 protein is CASSQGQSTDTQYF. The CDR3 DNA reads TGTGCCAGCAGTCAGGGACAGAGCACAGATACGCAGTATTTT. This rearrangement joins TRBV2 to TRBJ2-3; 7 bases fit TRBD1. The CDR3 runs to 14 residues. Per the germline V gene, CDR1 is SNHLY and CDR2 is FYNNEI. J was trimmed by 0 bases and V by 5 bases; bases with no gene match: 2.

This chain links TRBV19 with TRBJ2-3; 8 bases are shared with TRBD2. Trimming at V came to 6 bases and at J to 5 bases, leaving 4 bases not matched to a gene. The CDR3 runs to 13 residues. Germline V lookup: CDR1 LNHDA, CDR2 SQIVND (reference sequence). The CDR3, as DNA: TGTGCCAGTAGAAAGCGGGGGATAGATACGCAGTATTTT. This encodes CASRKRGIDTQYF.

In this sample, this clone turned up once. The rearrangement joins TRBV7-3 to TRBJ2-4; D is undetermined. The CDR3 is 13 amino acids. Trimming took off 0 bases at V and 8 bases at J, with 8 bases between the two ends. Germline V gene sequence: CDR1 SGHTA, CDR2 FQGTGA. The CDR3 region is CASSLTFRDIQYF. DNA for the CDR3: TGTGCCAGCAGCTTAACTTTCCGGGACATTCAGTACTTC.

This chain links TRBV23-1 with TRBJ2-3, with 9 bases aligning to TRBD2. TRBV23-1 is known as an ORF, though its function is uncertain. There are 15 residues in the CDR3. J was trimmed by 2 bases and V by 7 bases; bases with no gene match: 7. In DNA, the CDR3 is TGCGCCAGCACTCGAGTAGCGGGGGTCACAGATACGCAGTATTTT. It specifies CASTRVAGVTDTQYF.

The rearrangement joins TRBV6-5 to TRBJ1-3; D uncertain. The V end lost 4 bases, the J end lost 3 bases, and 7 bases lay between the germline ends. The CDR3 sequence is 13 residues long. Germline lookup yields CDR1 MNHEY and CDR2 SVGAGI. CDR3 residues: CASSSVNGNTIYF. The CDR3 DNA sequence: TGTGCCAGCAGTTCGGTAAATGGAAACACCATATATTTT.

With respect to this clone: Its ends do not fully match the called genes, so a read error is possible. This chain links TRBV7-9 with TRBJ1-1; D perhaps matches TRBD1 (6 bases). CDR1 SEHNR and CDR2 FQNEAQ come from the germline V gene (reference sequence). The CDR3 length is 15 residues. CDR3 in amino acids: CSSSSTQGRNTEAFF. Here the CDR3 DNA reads TGTTCCAGCAGTTCCACTCAGGGGCGGAACACTGAAGCTTTCTTT.

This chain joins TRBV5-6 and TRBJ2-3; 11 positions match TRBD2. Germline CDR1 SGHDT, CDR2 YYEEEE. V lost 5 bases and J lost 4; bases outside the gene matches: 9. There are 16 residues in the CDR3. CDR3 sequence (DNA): TGTGCCAGCAGGGGGTCTAGCGGGGGGCAGGCAGATACGCAGTATTTT. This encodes CASRGSSGGQADTQYF.

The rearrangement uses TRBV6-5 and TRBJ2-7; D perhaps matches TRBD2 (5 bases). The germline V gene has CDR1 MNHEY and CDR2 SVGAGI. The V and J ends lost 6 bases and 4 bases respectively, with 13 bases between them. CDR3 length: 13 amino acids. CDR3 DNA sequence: TGTGCCAGCAGGACCGGACGGACTTACGAGCAGTACTTC. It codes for CASRTGRTYEQYF.